One sample yielded the 6 T cell receptor beta chains listed below, sequenced in a study of OX40 agonist ivuxolimab in advanced cancers. TCRdb's copy holds only in-frame clones and misses some; the assay was immunoSEQ multiplex PCR. The table shows 45,000 to 60,000 clones, with around nine tenths occurring only once. The sequencing here drew on CD4+ or CD8+ T cells sorted from blood, taken in a trial of the OX40 agonist ivuxolimab. These receptors were obtained from an adult with an advanced solid tumor such as melanoma, head and neck, liver or kidney cancer.

The chain links TRBV18 to TRBJ2-7; 7 bases are a match to TRBD1. CDR3 size: 16 residues. Trimming removed 4 bases from V and 2 bases from J; junction bases left unmatched: 11. CDR1 is KGHSH, CDR2 LQKENI, per germline. CDR3 loop: CASSRLGTERTYEQYV. Here the CDR3 DNA reads TGTGCCAGCTCACGCCTCGGGACAGAGAGAACCTACGAGCAGTACGTC.

The rearrangement uses TRBV14 and TRBJ2-5, with D unresolved. The CDR3 sequence is 15 residues long. V lost 4 bases, J lost 3 bases, and 15 bases lay in between. Per the germline V gene, CDR1 is SGHDN and CDR2 is FVKESK. CDR3 sequence: CASSPAVYREETQYF. CDR3 in DNA: TGTGCCAGCAGCCCTGCGGTGTATAGGGAAGAGACCCAGTACTTC.

This chain links TRBV14 with TRBJ2-3; maybe TRBD1 (6 bases). Germline loops: CDR1 SGHDN, CDR2 FVKESK. Trimming left V 4 bases short and J 0 bases short, with 14 bases between. The CDR3 sequence is 16 residues long. The CDR3 sequence: CASSPRTVASTDTQYF. The CDR3 bases are TGTGCCAGCAGCCCCCGGACAGTTGCTAGCACAGATACGCAGTATTTT. The full variable domain, in which reference TRBV14 and TRBJ2-3 provide the parts outside the CDR3, is EAGVTQFPSHSVIEKGQTVTLRCDPISGHDNLYWYRRVMGKEIKFLLHFVKESKQDESGMPNNRFLAERTGGTYSTLKVQPAELEDSGVYFCASSPRTVASTDTQYFGPGTRLTVL.

This chain connects TRBV30 to TRBJ2-1, with unresolved D. This CDR3 spans 15 amino acids. CDR1 GTSNPN and CDR2 SVGIG come from the germline V gene (reference sequence). Trimming stripped 1 base from V and 3 bases from J, with 13 bases between. The CDR3 DNA is TGTGCCTGGAGTGGTTCTTTGCGTAACTACAATGAGCAGTTCTTC. Protein: CAWSGSLRNYNEQFF.

This sequence joins TRBV7-9 and TRBJ1-2; D call uncertain. CDR1 and CDR2 (germline): SEHNR, FQNEAQ (reference sequence). This CDR3 is built from 14 residues. V shed 4 bases and J shed 6 bases, with 15 bases lying between them. The CDR3 DNA reads as TGTGCCAGCAGCTCCCGCCCCCAAGAGAATGGCTACACCTTC. This encodes CASSSRPQENGYTF.

CDR3 DNA: TGCGCCAGCAGTGAGGGAGATAGAGCTTTCTTT. Protein sequence: CASSEGDRAFF. The rearrangement links TRBV10-1 to TRBJ1-1; D remains ambiguous. CDR3 length: 11 residues. V was cut by 2 bases and J by 10 bases, with 8 bases left in between. Looked up from germline, CDR1 is WNHNN and CDR2 is SYGVQD (reference sequence).